What follows is one T cell receptor beta chain and its context. Its target is unknown. These data are taken from a study of Ad26.COV2.S vaccination and SARS-CoV-2 variants. Trimming removed 0 bases from V and 5 bases from J, with 6 bases in between. CDR3 length: 13 residues. Germline V lookup: CDR1 SGDLS, CDR2 YYNGEE. Study-wide results and caveats: Vaccinees and placebo recipients showed similar non-spike TCR breadth.

Clones were read by immunoSEQ multiplex PCR, and TCRdb kept only the in-frame ones, dropping some. Seen here are around 45,000 clones, around 83% observed once, and the top ten hold about half. This chain connects TRBV9 to TRBJ1-3, with D unresolved. The source was peripheral blood, collected after recovery from COVID-19. This receptor was identified in a human donor who had recovered from COVID-19. In nucleotides, the CDR3 is TGTGCCAGCAGCGTAGGAACAAGAAACACCATATATTTT. This encodes CASSVGTRNTIYF.